This T cell receptor beta chain was documented in a study of T cells after yellow fever vaccination. In the study overall: Any fraction with a low cell number was prepared using SMART-Seq v4 Ultra Low Input.

Points from the study as a whole: Weaker in magnitude, the secondary response showed a faster peak on day 5 versus 15.

A note on this clonotype: The antigen remains unidentified.

The CDR3 totals 17 residues. The germline gives CDR1 SGHAT, CDR2 FQNNGV. Deletions cut 5 bases from V and 2 bases from J, with 21 bases between. Researchers made TCR cDNA using 5'RACE template switching, and this step added a universal primer site and UMIs. TCRdb itself ran the 5' RACE reads through MiXCR, one entry per CDR3 protein. The table has 500,000 to 650,000 distinct CDR3 sequences, over 9% seen once; the top ten hold 15%. The chain uses TRBV11-2 and TRBJ1-1, with D perhaps TRBD1 (6 bases). This TCR was recovered from a man under 40 who received the YFV17D yellow fever vaccine. The material was PBMCs, obtained on the day of the yellow fever booster vaccination. CDR3: CASSTPRDTLHNTEAFF. Written as DNA, the CDR3 is TGTGCCAGCAGCACCCCCCGGGACACCCTCCACAACACTGAAGCTTTCTTT. The full variable domain, in which reference TRBV11-2 and TRBJ1-1 provide the parts outside the CDR3, is EAGVAQSPRYKIIEKRQSVAFWCNPISGHATLYWYQQILGQGPKLLIQFQNNGVVDDSQLPKDRFSAERLKGVDSTLKIQPAKLEDSAVYLCASSTPRDTLHNTEAFFGQGTRLTVV.